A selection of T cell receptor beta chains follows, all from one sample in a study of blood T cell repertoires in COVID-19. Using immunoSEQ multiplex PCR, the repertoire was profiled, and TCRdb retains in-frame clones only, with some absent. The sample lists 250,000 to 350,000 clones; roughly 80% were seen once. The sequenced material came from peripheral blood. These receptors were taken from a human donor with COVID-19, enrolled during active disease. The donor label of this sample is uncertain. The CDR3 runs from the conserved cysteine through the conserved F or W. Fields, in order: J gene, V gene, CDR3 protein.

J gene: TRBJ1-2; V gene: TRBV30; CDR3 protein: CAWSAAPNRANFNGYTF
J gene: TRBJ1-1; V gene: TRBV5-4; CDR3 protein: CASSHDRANTEAFF
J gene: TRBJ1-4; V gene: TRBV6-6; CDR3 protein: CASSGRGRGDEKLFF
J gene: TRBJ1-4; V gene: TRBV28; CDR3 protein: CASSNHQGATNEKLFF
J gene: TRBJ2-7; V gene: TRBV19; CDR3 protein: CASSSTAGRDEQYF
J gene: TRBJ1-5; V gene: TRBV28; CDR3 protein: CASSRDQGGNQPQHF
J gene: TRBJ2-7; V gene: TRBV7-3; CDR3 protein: CASSLGTGAQEQYF
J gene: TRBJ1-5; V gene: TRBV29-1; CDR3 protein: CSVGQGPNQPQHF
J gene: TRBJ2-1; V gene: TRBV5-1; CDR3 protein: CASSLVALSSYNEQFF
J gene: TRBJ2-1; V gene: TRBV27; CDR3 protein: CASSFSLVEQFF
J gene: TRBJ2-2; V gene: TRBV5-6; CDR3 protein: CASSLGLAGGELFF
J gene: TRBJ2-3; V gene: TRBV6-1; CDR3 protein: CASSESGGPGDTQYF
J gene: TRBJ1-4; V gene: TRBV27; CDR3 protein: CASRPHVYGTGDEKLFF
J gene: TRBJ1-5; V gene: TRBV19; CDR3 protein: CASHLTGTGDGQPQHF
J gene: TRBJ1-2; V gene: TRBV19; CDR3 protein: CASSLHRGKVDGYTF
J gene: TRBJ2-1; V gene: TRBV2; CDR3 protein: CASSDLRGREQFF
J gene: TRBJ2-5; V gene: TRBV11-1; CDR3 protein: CASSTSSGRGETQYF
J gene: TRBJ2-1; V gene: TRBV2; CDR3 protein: CASRARGLGNEQFF
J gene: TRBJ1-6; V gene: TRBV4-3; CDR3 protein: CASSQDWDRGESPLHF
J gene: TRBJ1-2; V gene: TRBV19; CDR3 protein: CATHPRDRDYGYTF
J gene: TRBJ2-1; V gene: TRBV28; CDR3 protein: CASSLFGGANEQFF
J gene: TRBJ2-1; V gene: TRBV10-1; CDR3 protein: CASSAESSYNEQFF
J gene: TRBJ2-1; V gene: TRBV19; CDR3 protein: CASSRTSGGPGNEQFF
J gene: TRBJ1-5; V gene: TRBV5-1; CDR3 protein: CASSADSSNQPQHF
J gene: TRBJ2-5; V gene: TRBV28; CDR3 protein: CASSPGLAGGETQYF
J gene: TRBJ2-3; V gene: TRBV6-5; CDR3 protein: CASSSLVATDTQYF
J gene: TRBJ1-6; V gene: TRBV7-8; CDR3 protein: CASSSGTVNSPLHF
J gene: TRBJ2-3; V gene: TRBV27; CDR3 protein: CASSFLAGDSGTDTQYF